This TCR beta chain was identified during a study of tumor-infiltrating lymphocytes in primary liver carcinoma. Looking at the study overall: T1-T3 N0M0 was the stage of the tumors, which were about 4 to 10 cm across.

The germline V and J ends were trimmed by 4 bases and 1 base, with 23 bases remaining between them. The germline V gene has CDR1 SGHDN and CDR2 FVKESK. The CDR3 loop spans 19 amino acids. Synthesis of TCR beta cDNA was carried out from 500 ng total RNA with a constant-region primer. Employing slightly modified ARM-PCR, three nested multiplex PCR rounds were run, and these gave rise to the TCR beta libraries. For around 9 cycles apiece, the opening two PCR rounds ran with TRBV1-TRBV30 forward primers and a C-beta reverse primer. TCRdb called the multiplex PCR reads again in MiXCR, with one record for every CDR3 protein. The data contain hundreds of thousands of distinct CDR3 sequences, roughly two thirds of them singletons. Unsorted whole blood yielded the blood RNA, and germline DNA was also extracted.

Sequenced sample: peripheral blood. V is TRBV14 and J is TRBJ2-1, with D maybe TRBD2 (7 bases). The receptor was isolated from a man aged 40-50 years with primary liver carcinoma and hepatitis B virus infection. Here the CDR3 reads CASSPFQGQAGLSYNEQFF. In DNA form, the CDR3 reads TGTGCCAGCAGCCCCTTCCAGGGGCAAGCGGGACTTTCCTACAATGAGCAGTTCTTC.